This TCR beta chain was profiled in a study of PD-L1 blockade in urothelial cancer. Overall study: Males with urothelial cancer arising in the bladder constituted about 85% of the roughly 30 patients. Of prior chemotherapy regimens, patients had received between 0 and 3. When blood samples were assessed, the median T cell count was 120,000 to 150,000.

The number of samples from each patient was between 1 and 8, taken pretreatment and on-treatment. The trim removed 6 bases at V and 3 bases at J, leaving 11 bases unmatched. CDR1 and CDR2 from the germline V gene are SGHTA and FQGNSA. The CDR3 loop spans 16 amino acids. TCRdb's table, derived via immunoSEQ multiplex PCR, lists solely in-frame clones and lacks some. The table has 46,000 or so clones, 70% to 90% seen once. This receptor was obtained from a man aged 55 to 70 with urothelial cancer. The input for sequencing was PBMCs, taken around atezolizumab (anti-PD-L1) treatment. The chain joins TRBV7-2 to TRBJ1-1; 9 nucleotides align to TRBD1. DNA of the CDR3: TGTGCCAGCAGACCCGGGACAGGGAGGGGGGACACTGAAGCTTTCTTT. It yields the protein CASRPGTGRGDTEAFF.